The 3 T cell receptor beta chains below come from one sample, sequenced in a study of cytomegalovirus exposure and HLA in healthy donors. PCR was performed using 60 Vbeta and 13 Jbeta primers. The data were produced by immunoSEQ multiplex PCR, yet TCRdb's version contains in-frame clones alone and is incomplete. This sample's table reports roughly 55,000 clones. The sequenced material came from PBMCs. The receptors originated from a woman between 50 and 59 years old in good health and CMV-seropositive.

The chain has TRBV30 and TRBJ2-7; 9 bases are a match to TRBD1. With V trimmed by 2 bases and J by 4 bases, 6 bases remained unmatched. The CDR3 contains 14 residues. The germline V gene has CDR1 GTSNPN and CDR2 SVGIG (reference sequence). The CDR3 region has the DNA TGTGCCTGGAGTCCCGGGACAGGGCTATACGAGCAGTACTTC. Residues: CAWSPGTGLYEQYF.

This sequence joins TRBV15 and TRBJ1-2, with a possible D match to TRBD1 (6 bases). Germline V gene lookup returns CDR1 LNHNV and CDR2 YYDKDF (reference sequence). This CDR3 region has 14 residues. V was shortened by 1 base and J by 8 bases, with 14 bases between the two germline ends. The DNA for the CDR3 is TGTGCCACCAGCAGAGGGCCAGGGGTGAAGGGCTACACCTTC. This translates into CATSRGPGVKGYTF.

The chain employs TRBV5-1 and TRBJ1-2, with D unresolved. Looked up from germline, CDR1 is SGHRS and CDR2 is YFSETQ. Trimming took off 4 bases at V and 8 bases at J, with 15 bases between the two ends. CDR3 length: 13 amino acids. CDR3 in DNA: TGCGCCAGCAGCCGAGATATAACAGAGGGCTACACCTTC. Translation: CASSRDITEGYTF.